This T cell receptor (beta chain) was observed in a study of Ad26.COV2.S vaccination and SARS-CoV-2 variants. Study-level information: Recipients of Ad26.COV2.S got it intramuscularly, once or twice 56 days apart.

Documented treatment: about 20 received Ad26.COV2.S at low or high dose, single or two shots; 5 received placebo; per-sample allocation not given. Each sample was drawn 63 days after the first injection (of vaccine or placebo). Based in Boston, the donor was an adult of 18-55 years. Trimming took 0 bases from V and 2 from J, leaving 6 bases between them. This CDR3 has 14 amino acids. CDR1 and CDR2 from the germline V gene are MNHNY and SVGAGI (reference sequence). The method was immunoSEQ multiplex PCR; TCRdb's version includes in-frame clones alone and lacks a portion of them. The table shows under 600,000 clones, with around 89% occurring only once.

Source: peripheral blood, taken in a trial of Ad26.COV2.S vaccine versus placebo. The chain is built from TRBV6-6 and TRBJ2-3; D is unclear. This receptor was obtained from a person aged 18-60 years who received the Ad26.COV2.S COVID-19 vaccine or a placebo. CDR3 in amino acids: CASSYSQPTDTQYF. The CDR3 DNA follows: TGTGCCAGCAGTTACTCGCAGCCCACAGATACGCAGTATTTT.